Below are 9 T cell receptor beta chains sequenced from a single sample in a study of T cell changes during pregnancy in multiple sclerosis. Sequencing used immunoSEQ multiplex PCR; TCRdb keeps in-frame clones, though not all of them. The sample comprises fewer than 70,000 clones, roughly 87% of which are singletons, and 2% to 3% rests with the top ten. The sample was peripheral blood, taken in the first trimester of pregnancy. The receptors derive from a female donor with multiple sclerosis, enrolled in a pregnancy study.

This rearrangement joins TRBV5-4 to TRBJ1-2; D is undetermined. The ends were cut back, 4 bases at V and 5 bases at J, with 15 bases in the middle. Looked up from germline, CDR1 is SGHNT and CDR2 is YYREEE (reference sequence). This CDR3 has 14 amino acids. For the CDR3, the DNA is TGTGCCAGCAGCACTGGCGGGGAAAATTATGGCTACACCTTC. Its protein product is CASSTGGENYGYTF.

The chain combines TRBV5-4 with TRBJ2-1; D call uncertain. Germline CDR1 and CDR2: SGHNT and YYREEE (reference sequence). The CDR3 is 12 amino acids. The V end was cut by 4 bases, the J end by 7 bases, with 9 bases between. CDR3 sequence reads: CASSTEENEQFF. The DNA for the CDR3 is TGTGCCAGCAGCACCGAGGAGAATGAGCAGTTCTTC.

The chain employs TRBV29-1 and TRBJ1-2, with 8 bases that match TRBD1. The CDR3 is 13 amino acids. The V and J ends lost 3 bases and 6 bases, in that order; junction bases with no gene match: 6. The germline V gene encodes CDR1 SQVTM and CDR2 ANQGSEA. This chain's CDR3 is CSVEDRASDGYTF. The CDR3 DNA reads as TGCAGCGTTGAGGACAGGGCATCGGATGGCTACACCTTC.

The V and J genes are TRBV19 and TRBJ1-1; TRBD1 agrees at 7 bases. The germline gives CDR1 LNHDA, CDR2 SQIVND (reference sequence). Losses at the gene ends were 5 bases for V and 6 bases for J; bases not matched to a gene: 12. The CDR3 contains 15 residues. CDR3 protein: CASSFHPTGLAEAFF. DNA for the CDR3: TGTGCCAGTAGTTTTCACCCGACAGGGTTGGCTGAAGCTTTCTTT.

The chain links TRBV19 to TRBJ2-2, with 7 bases identical to TRBD1. V lost 6 bases and J lost 3; bases outside the gene matches: 7. Germline loops: CDR1 LNHDA, CDR2 SQIVND (reference sequence). The CDR3 covers 15 residues. The CDR3 coding sequence is TGTGCCAGTAGCCAAGGACAGGATTACACCGGGGAGCTGTTTTTT. This sequence encodes CASSQGQDYTGELFF.

The CDR3 sequence is CASSDSSGGPVDTQYF. CDR3 DNA sequence: TGTGCCAGCAGTGACTCGTCGGGGGGGCCCGTAGATACGCAGTATTTT. V usage is TRBV6-4 and J usage is TRBJ2-3; 8 bases align to TRBD2. J gave up 5 bases and V 0 bases, and 7 bases lay outside the gene matches. The CDR3 is made up of 16 amino acids. The germline V gene encodes CDR1 MRHNA and CDR2 SNTAGT.

V is TRBV6-4 and J is TRBJ1-4; no firm D call. The CDR3 totals 14 residues. V was pared by 0 bases and J by 7 bases, with 9 bases between. CDR1 MRHNA and CDR2 SNTAGT come from the germline V gene. CDR3: CASSDSMGTEKLFF. Written as DNA, the CDR3 is TGTGCCAGCAGTGACTCGATGGGCACTGAAAAACTGTTTTTT.

The chain joins TRBV5-1 to TRBJ1-1; 7 nucleotides match TRBD1. The V gene's germline CDR1 is SGHRS and CDR2 YFSETQ. This CDR3 has 13 residues. J gave up 7 bases and V 0 bases, and 3 bases lay outside the gene matches. The CDR3 nucleotides are TGCGCCAGCAGCTTGGGGGCAGGGGGTGAAGCTTTCTTT. Protein product: CASSLGAGGEAFF.

The chain combines TRBV6-6 with TRBJ1-2; perhaps TRBD1 as D (6 bases). The ends were cut back, 0 bases at V and 0 bases at J, with 8 bases in the middle. The CDR3 has 15 amino acids. Germline V gives CDR1 MNHNY, CDR2 SVGAGI (reference sequence). This chain's CDR3 is CASSYSNRANYGYTF. CDR3 nucleotide sequence: TGTGCCAGCAGTTACTCGAACAGGGCTAACTATGGCTACACCTTC.